Listed below are T cell receptor beta chains from one sample, sequenced in a study of blood T cell repertoires in COVID-19. Data came from immunoSEQ multiplex PCR; TCRdb stores just in-frame clones and leaves some out. The table has about 23,000 clones, 80% to 90% seen once; the top ten hold roughly a sixth. Sequencing was carried out using peripheral blood. These TCRs come from a human donor with acute or convalescent COVID-19. The donor label of this sample is uncertain. Both conserved end residues are part of each CDR3.

>TRBJ2-5|TRBV7-8
CASSSGETQYF
>TRBJ1-4|TRBV19
CASSVQGNGEKLFF
>TRBJ2-3|TRBV2
CASKGGSGRTGTDTQYF
>TRBJ2-5|TRBV30
CAWRAPAPGTQYF
>TRBJ1-2|TRBV18
CASSRAAGGDYGYTF
>TRBJ2-7|TRBV5-6
CASSLGAGTGEEQYF
>TRBJ1-4|TRBV29-1
CSVGDRGTNEKLFF
>TRBJ2-3|TRBV19
CASSNSREGLGTQYF
>TRBJ2-1|TRBV19
CASRGGGVGSYNEQFF
>TRBJ2-7|TRBV9
CASSAYSGGSYEQYF
>TRBJ1-5|TRBV11-2
CASSLAGGNQPQHF
>TRBJ2-7|TRBV4-3
CASSQDPGGTPYEQYF
>TRBJ1-4|TRBV5-8
CASSGTANNEKLFF
>TRBJ2-2|TRBV6-5
CASRPSSGGLGELFF
>TRBJ2-5|TRBV7-2
CASSGTGGEETQYF
>TRBJ2-3|TRBV18
CASSPQFSGMSDTQYF
>TRBJ2-1|TRBV30
CAWSAQGQFF
>TRBJ2-5|TRBV7-9
CASSSVSGSNGETQYF
>TRBJ2-7|TRBV29-1
CSVEFRTGGPYEQYF
>TRBJ2-7|TRBV18
CASLLTGEHEQYF
>TRBJ1-4|TRBV30
CAWSVQVYEKLFF
>TRBJ2-7|TRBV4-1
CASSQEVGQRSYEQYF
>TRBJ2-5|TRBV11-2
CASSFRKETQYF
>TRBJ2-1|TRBV4-2
CASSQVVAAGEQFF
>TRBJ1-1|TRBV11-2
CASSLDFTEAFF
>TRBJ2-1|TRBV12-5
CASGPPQTGGVYWNEQFF